The 31 T cell receptor beta chains given below trace back to one sample, sequenced in a study of shared clonotypes between healthy human individuals. Only in-frame clones appear in the TCRdb table, and some are missing; sequencing was by immunoSEQ multiplex PCR. The sample records over 2 million clones, less than 95% being singletons. Sequences were obtained from naive CD4+ T cells from PBMCs. The subset denotes: CD45RA+ positively selected. These receptors were collected from a man between 18 and 29 years old in good health. Some clones in this sample may be carry-over from other donors' samples.

The chain links TRBV5-1 to TRBJ2-7; D perhaps matches TRBD1 (5 bases). This CDR3 contains 15 residues. CDR1 is SGHRS, CDR2 YFSETQ, per germline. V lost 0 bases, J lost 2 bases, and 12 bases lay in between. The CDR3 sequence: CASSLAPDSTYEQYF. CDR3 bases: TGCGCCAGCAGCTTGGCTCCCGACAGCACCTACGAGCAGTACTTC.

The chain couples TRBV7-2 to TRBJ2-1, with D perhaps being TRBD1 or TRBD2 (5 bases each). The CDR3 covers 13 residues. V lost 6 bases, J lost 7 bases, and 13 bases lay in between. The germline gives CDR1 SGHTA, CDR2 FQGNSA. The DNA of the CDR3 is TGTGCCAGCAGTTTCGGGGCGTCGAATGAGCAGTTCTTC. Its translation: CASSFGASNEQFF.

In regard to this clone: Within the sample, other DNA sequences also encode this same CDR3. The chain joins TRBV10-3 to TRBJ2-5; no clear D gene. V was shortened by 4 bases and J by 0 bases, with 3 bases between the two germline ends. The CDR3 runs 12 residues. Germline CDR1 ENHRY, CDR2 SYGVKD. This CDR3 is CAISGNQETQYF. The CDR3 DNA sequence: TGTGCCATCAGTGGGAACCAAGAGACCCAGTACTTC.

The chain is built from TRBV28 and TRBJ2-1; 8 nucleotides line up with TRBD1. Germline V gene sequence: CDR1 MDHEN, CDR2 SYDVKM. CDR3 length equals 14 residues. With V trimmed by 5 bases and J by 5 bases, 5 bases remained unmatched. The CDR3 reads CASSHRGINNEQFF. CDR3 in DNA: TGTGCCAGCAGTCACAGGGGGATAAACAATGAGCAGTTCTTC.

The genes are TRBV7-9 and TRBJ1-1; D might be TRBD1 (5 bases). The CDR3 runs to 14 residues. Germline loops: CDR1 SEHNR, CDR2 FQNEAQ (reference sequence). The V and J ends lost 3 bases and 11 bases respectively, with 19 bases between them. This CDR3 is CASSFSVGVGAAFF. The DNA for the CDR3 is TGTGCCAGCAGCTTCTCAGTAGGTGTAGGGGCGGCTTTCTTT.

The chain has TRBV27 and TRBJ2-7; D ambiguous. CDR3 size: 13 residues. V lost 8 bases to trimming and J lost 0 bases, with 11 bases between them. Germline CDR1 MNHEY, CDR2 SMNVEV (reference sequence). The CDR3 DNA reads TGTGCCAGCGCTACCCATTCCTCCTACGAGCAGTACTTC. This encodes CASATHSSYEQYF.

In its sample, this clone was seen once. The same CDR3 is also encoded by other DNA sequences in this sample. In DNA form, the CDR3 reads TGTGCCTGGAGTGCGGCCGGGGAGCTGTTTTTT. The encoded protein is CAWSAAGELFF. The V gene is TRBV30, the J gene TRBJ2-2; D gene unclear. Germline V lookup: CDR1 GTSNPN, CDR2 SVGIG (reference sequence). Trimming stripped 1 base from V and 6 bases from J, with 3 bases between. The CDR3 is made up of 11 amino acids.

The gene calls are TRBV5-1 and TRBJ2-5; TRBD1 matches 7 bases. CDR1 is SGHRS, CDR2 YFSETQ, per germline. The CDR3 runs 15 residues. V shed 4 bases and J 2 bases; nucleotides not matched to a gene: 8. The CDR3 DNA follows: TGCGCCAGCAGCCTACAAAGGACAGGTCAAGAGACCCAGTACTTC. The encoded protein is CASSLQRTGQETQYF.

This clone has just one count. V usage is TRBV6-1 and J usage is TRBJ1-2; TRBD1 matches 7 bases. Looked up from germline, CDR1 is MNHNS and CDR2 is SASEGT. The V and J ends lost 5 bases and 1 base, in that order; junction bases with no gene match: 7. This CDR3 has 15 amino acids. The CDR3 nucleotides read TGTGCCAGCAGTACGGCCGGGACAGTTAACTATGGCTACACCTTC. Translation: CASSTAGTVNYGYTF.

The chain uses TRBV7-9 and TRBJ2-3, with D unclear. This CDR3 region has 14 residues. Trimming pared 1 base from V and 4 bases from J, leaving 9 bases between. Germline loops: CDR1 SEHNR, CDR2 FQNEAQ (reference sequence). The CDR3: CASSLGGGSDTQYF. As DNA, the CDR3 is TGTGCCAGCAGCTTAGGGGGTGGGTCAGATACGCAGTATTTT.

The genes are TRBV11-2 and TRBJ1-2; D call uncertain. Germline V gene lookup returns CDR1 SGHAT and CDR2 FQNNGV. The length of the CDR3 is 13 residues. V lost 1 base to trimming and J lost 8 bases, with 11 bases between them. CDR3: CASSLVAPRGYTF. In DNA form, the CDR3 reads TGTGCCAGCAGCTTAGTTGCCCCGCGCGGCTACACCTTC. The whole variable domain, filled in from reference TRBV11-2 and TRBJ1-2, reads EAGVAQSPRYKIIEKRQSVAFWCNPISGHATLYWYQQILGQGPKLLIQFQNNGVVDDSQLPKDRFSAERLKGVDSTLKIQPAKLEDSAVYLCASSLVAPRGYTFGSGTRLTVV.

Notes on this clone: This sample also contains other DNA sequences that code for the same CDR3. V usage is TRBV5-1 and J usage is TRBJ2-5; TRBD2 agrees at 7 bases. Germline V CDR1 and CDR2: SGHRS, YFSETQ. After removal of 0 bases from V and 5 bases from J, the junction contained 1 base not matched to a gene. The CDR3 is 13 residues long. CDR3 DNA: TGCGCCAGCAGCTTGGGTAGCGGGGAGACCCAGTACTTC. Residues: CASSLGSGETQYF.

The rearrangement joins TRBV7-3 to TRBJ2-5, with a possible D match to TRBD2 (6 bases). Germline loops: CDR1 SGHTA, CDR2 FQGTGA. The CDR3 totals 13 residues. The ends were cut back, 5 bases at V and 3 bases at J, with 10 bases in the middle. The CDR3 sequence is CASSPRLEETQYF. The CDR3 coding sequence is TGTGCCAGCAGCCCTAGACTAGAAGAGACCCAGTACTTC.

The chain joins TRBV5-8 to TRBJ2-1; no clear D. The V end was cut by 0 bases, the J end by 5 bases, with 15 bases between. The CDR3 is made up of 16 amino acids. Germline V gene data show CDR1 as SGHTS and CDR2 as YDEGEE. CDR3 DNA sequence: TGTGCCAGCAGCTTGGGGATCAGCCCTGGTCACAATGAGCAGTTCTTC. Translated, it gives CASSLGISPGHNEQFF.

This chain connects TRBV7-2 to TRBJ1-2; no clear D. The V gene lost 5 bases and the J gene lost 8 bases, with 24 bases spanning the gap. From germline, CDR1 is SGHTA and CDR2 FQGNSA. The CDR3 totals 16 residues. CDR3 nucleotide sequence: TGTGCCAGCAGCCGGGATAGTGTCGGATTAACGGGGGGCTACACCTTC. Translation: CASSRDSVGLTGGYTF.

The rearrangement uses TRBV4-1 and TRBJ1-2; 10 bases line up with TRBD1. V was clipped by 0 bases and J by 3 bases; unmatched bases: 4. The CDR3 sequence is 16 residues long. Germline values: CDR1 MGHRA, CDR2 YSYEKL. The CDR3 reads CASSQDLGTGDYGYTF. The CDR3 DNA sequence: TGCGCCAGCAGCCAAGATTTGGGGACAGGGGACTATGGCTACACCTTC.

This chain connects TRBV2 to TRBJ2-7; no definite D call. Germline assignment: CDR1 SNHLY and CDR2 FYNNEI. Between the trimmed V and J ends, which lost 2 bases and 2 bases, there was a span of 4 bases. The CDR3 totals 12 residues. CDR3 amino acids: CASSELTYEQYF. CDR3 nucleotides: TGTGCCAGCAGTGAATTGACCTACGAGCAGTACTTC.

The chain joins TRBV19 to TRBJ1-2, with D possibly being TRBD1 (6 bases). V was clipped by 3 bases and J by 4 bases, with 12 bases between them. CDR3 size: 14 residues. Germline V CDR1 and CDR2: LNHDA, SQIVND (reference sequence). The CDR3 bases are TGTGCCAGTAGTATCGTGGGGGGCGGCTATGGCTACACCTTC. Its protein is CASSIVGGGYGYTF.

The chain couples TRBV5-1 to TRBJ2-7; D gene uncertain. CDR3 length equals 14 residues. Germline loops: CDR1 SGHRS, CDR2 YFSETQ. Between the trimmed V and J ends, which lost 0 bases and 9 bases, there was a span of 16 bases. CDR3 sequence (DNA): TGCGCCAGCAGCTTGGACGGGCCGACTGCTGGGCAGTACTTC. It codes for CASSLDGPTAGQYF.

This chain links TRBV5-1 with TRBJ2-1, with D uncertain. Trimming took off 7 bases at V and 0 bases at J, with 14 bases between the two ends. This CDR3 has 15 amino acids. The germline CDR1 and CDR2 sequences are SGHRS and YFSETQ. CDR3 nucleotides: TGCGCCAGCGGCGGCCAGCCCTTCTCCTACAATGAGCAGTTCTTC. Its protein is CASGGQPFSYNEQFF.

This chain links TRBV28 with TRBJ2-4; a weak D match, TRBD1 (5 bases). The CDR3 sequence is 13 residues long. Germline V gives CDR1 MDHEN, CDR2 SYDVKM. The V gene lost 1 base and the J gene lost 5 bases, with 6 bases spanning the gap. In DNA, the CDR3 is TGTGCCAGCAGTTTATTAGGGGAAAACATTCAGTACTTC. Its protein product is CASSLLGENIQYF. The complete variable domain, with remaining parts taken from reference TRBV28 and TRBJ2-4, reads DVKVTQSSRYLVKRTGEKVFLECVQDMDHENMFWYRQDPGLGLRLIYFSYDVKMKEKGDIPEGYSVSREKKERFSLILESASTNQTSMYLCASSLLGENIQYFGAGTRLSVL.

This clone was found once. The chain uses TRBV6-5 and TRBJ1-1; the D is unclear. Germline CDR1 is MNHEY and CDR2 is SVGAGI. The V end lost 1 base, the J end lost 1 base, and 10 bases lay between the germline ends. The CDR3 runs to 15 residues. CDR3 nucleotides: TGTGCCAGCAGTTACTTCCGGGGAGCGAACACTGAAGCTTTCTTT. Translating gives CASSYFRGANTEAFF.

The V gene is TRBV13, the J gene TRBJ1-2; D is unresolved. This CDR3 has 13 amino acids. Trimming took 2 bases from V and 2 from J, leaving 6 bases between them. CDR1 is PRHDT and CDR2 is FYEKMQ in the germline V gene (reference sequence). CDR3 loop: CASSLPGNYGYTF. CDR3 in DNA: TGTGCCAGCAGCTTACCGGGGAACTATGGCTACACCTTC.

J is TRBJ2-2 and V is TRBV28; 8 bases fit TRBD1. Trimming at V came to 5 bases and at J to 5 bases, leaving 7 bases not matched to a gene. Germline CDR1 reads MDHEN; CDR2 reads SYDVKM. The CDR3 is 15 amino acids. CDR3 DNA: TGTGCCAGCAGTCTGACAGGGGCAAAGACCGGGGAGCTGTTTTTT. Residues: CASSLTGAKTGELFF.

CDR3 protein: CASRSAGGSTDTQYF. CDR3 DNA sequence: TGTGCCAGTAGATCAGCGGGAGGGAGCACAGATACGCAGTATTTT. V is TRBV19 and J is TRBJ2-3; TRBD2 aligns across 10 bases. The CDR3 is 15 residues long. Germline CDR1 is LNHDA and CDR2 is SQIVND (reference sequence). After removal of 6 bases from V and 0 bases from J, the junction contained 3 bases not matched to a gene.

On this clone: The sample holds other DNA sequences that translate to the same CDR3. This chain joins TRBV18 and TRBJ1-1; D remains unclear. The V end lost 3 bases, the J end lost 7 bases, and 9 bases lay between the germline ends. The V gene's germline CDR1 is KGHSH and CDR2 LQKENI. This CDR3 is 12 amino acids long. CDR3 DNA: TGTGCCAGCTCACCGCCGACGGGTGAAGCTTTCTTT. Amino acids: CASSPPTGEAFF.

In the case of this clone: The identical CDR3 is also encoded by other nucleotide sequences in the sample. This sequence joins TRBV9 and TRBJ1-5, with D perhaps TRBD1 (6 bases). This CDR3 has 13 residues. Germline CDR1 reads SGDLS; CDR2 reads YYNGEE. Trimming left V 3 bases short and J 3 bases short, with 7 bases between. DNA of the CDR3: TGTGCCAGCAGCGCAGGGGTCAATCAGCCCCAGCATTTT. Protein product: CASSAGVNQPQHF.

The chain recombines TRBV27 with TRBJ2-4; no clear D gene. Per germline, CDR1 MNHEY and CDR2 SMNVEV (reference sequence). The length of the CDR3 is 13 residues. Trimming cost V 4 bases and J 11 bases, with 15 bases left between them. The CDR3 here is CASSSPARSVQYF. In nucleotides, the CDR3 is TGTGCCAGCAGTTCACCGGCCCGATCGGTTCAGTACTTC.

The rearrangement joins TRBV18 to TRBJ1-1, with 7 bases matching TRBD1. The trim removed 1 base at V and 3 bases at J, leaving 5 bases unmatched. The CDR3 extends over 15 amino acids. Germline V lookup: CDR1 KGHSH, CDR2 LQKENI. The CDR3 here is CASSPRQGGDTEAFF. The CDR3 DNA is TGTGCCAGCTCACCACGTCAGGGGGGGGACACTGAAGCTTTCTTT. Drawing the rest from reference TRBV18 and TRBJ1-1, the complete variable domain is NAGVMQNPRHLVRRRGQEARLRCSPMKGHSHVYWYRQLPEEGLKFMVYLQKENIIDESGMPKERFSAEFPKEGPSILRIQQVVRGDSAAYFCASSPRQGGDTEAFFGQGTRLTVV.

This clone appeared a single time. J is TRBJ2-5 and V is TRBV5-1, with 9 bases aligning to TRBD2. V gave up 2 bases and J gave up 1 base; unmatched junction bases: 6. CDR1 and CDR2 (germline): SGHRS, YFSETQ. The CDR3 runs to 16 residues. The CDR3 sequence: CASSLQTSGPQETQYF. The CDR3 DNA reads as TGCGCCAGCAGCTTACAGACTAGCGGACCCCAAGAGACCCAGTACTTC.

CDR3 in amino acids: CASSPGPWGNTIYF. CDR3 DNA: TGCGCCAGCAGCCCGGGCCCCTGGGGAAACACCATATATTTT. This chain connects TRBV5-1 to TRBJ1-3; D remains unclear. Germline CDR1 is SGHRS and CDR2 is YFSETQ. The length of the CDR3 is 14 residues. The V and J ends lost 4 bases and 4 bases respectively, with 12 bases between them.